The clone carrying this TCR beta chain was observed many times. Its cognate antigen is unknown. Germline values: CDR1 SEHNR, CDR2 FQNEAQ (reference sequence). CDR3 length: 17 residues. The trim removed 0 bases at V and 3 bases at J, leaving 2 bases unmatched. This entry belongs to a study of T-cell reconstitution after alpha-beta-depleted transplantation in children. Overall study results and limits: Elevated TCRbeta diversity at day 60 was traced, in some patients, to surviving recipient T cells and thymic progenitors. By one year post-transplant, T-cell counts and diversity largely arose from T cells that were newly produced. Two months or so post-transplant, alpha-beta T cells reportedly derived from several hundred expanded graft clones.

For TCRbeta, the library was prepared with unique molecular identifiers. TCRdb re-called the PCR reads with MiXCR, one entry per CDR3 protein. This sample has hundreds of thousands of distinct CDR3 sequences; about 10% occur once, and the top ten carry about 2.1%. The rearrangement joins TRBV7-9 to TRBJ2-3, with 14 bases that match TRBD2. Sequences were derived from PBMCs, sampled before TCRalphabeta/CD19-depleted stem cell transplant. This TCR was sampled from a child aged 2-15 years with inherited bone marrow failure, due to receive a stem cell transplant. DNA for the CDR3: TGTGCCAGCAGCTTAGCCGGGACTAGCGGGAGTACAGATACGCAGTATTTT. Its translation: CASSLAGTSGSTDTQYF.